This TCR beta chain was captured in a study of T-cell memory formation after mild COVID-19. The study, taken as a whole, reports: Shrinking CD4+ clones resided mostly in CM and EM, and CD8+ ones in EMRA. A second wave expanding day 15 to 37 was CD4+-biased; contracting clones were balanced. In pre-infection memory, a portion of responding clones appeared, which suggested that cross-reactive memory joined.

Germline V gene lookup returns CDR1 MNHNS and CDR2 SASEGT. This CDR3 contains 14 residues. Between the trimmed V and J ends, which lost 10 bases and 1 base, there was a span of 13 bases. This clonotype came up a few times. Its matching antigen is unknown. Employing constant-segment primers, 5'RACE generated TCR alpha and TCR beta cDNA libraries bearing sample barcodes and UMIs. TCRdb recomputed calls from the 5' RACE reads with MiXCR, one row per CDR3 protein. Among about 340,000 distinct CDR3 sequences listed, roughly 14% were seen once. Sequenced input: PBMCs or a T cell subset sorted from them (not recorded which). This sequence originates from a man between 18 and 29 years old who had mild COVID-19 (a few samples of this study predate the infection). Cell type and time point are not known. The chain links TRBV6-1 to TRBJ2-2; D may be TRBD1 (6 bases). The CDR3 DNA reads as TGTGCCATACAGGGAAATGGGAACACCGGGGAGCTGTTTTTT. Protein sequence: CAIQGNGNTGELFF.